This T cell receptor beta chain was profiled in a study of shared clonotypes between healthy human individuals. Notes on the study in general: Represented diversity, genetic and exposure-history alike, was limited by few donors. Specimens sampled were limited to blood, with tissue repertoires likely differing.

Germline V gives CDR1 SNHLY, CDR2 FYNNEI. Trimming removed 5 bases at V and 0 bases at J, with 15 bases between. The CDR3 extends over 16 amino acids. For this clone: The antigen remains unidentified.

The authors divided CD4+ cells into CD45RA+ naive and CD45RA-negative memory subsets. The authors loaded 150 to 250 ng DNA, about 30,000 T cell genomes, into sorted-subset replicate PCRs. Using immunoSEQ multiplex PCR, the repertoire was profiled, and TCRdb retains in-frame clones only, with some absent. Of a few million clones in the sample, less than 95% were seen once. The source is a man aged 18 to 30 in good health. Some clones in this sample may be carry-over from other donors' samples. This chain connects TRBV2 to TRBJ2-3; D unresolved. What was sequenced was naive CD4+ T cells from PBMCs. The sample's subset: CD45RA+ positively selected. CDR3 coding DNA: TGTGCCAGCAGTTACCGAAGGGCGTTAAGCACAGATACGCAGTATTTT. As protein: CASSYRRALSTDTQYF.